These T cell receptor beta chains were read from a single sample in a study of blood T cell repertoires in COVID-19. Some clones are missing from TCRdb's copy, which holds only in-frame ones; the method was immunoSEQ multiplex PCR. The repertoire includes around 430,000 clones, 88% of them detected once, and roughly 12% sits in the top ten. Sequencing input: peripheral blood. The source is a woman aged 45-60 years with COVID-19, enrolled during active disease. Both conserved end residues are part of each CDR3. A D gene is named only where the DNA matches it firmly. The listing skips clone size in some rows; elsewhere it reads once, few, many or a size class.

abundance	d_gene	v_gene	j_gene	CDR3aa	CDR3nt
.	.	TRBV9	TRBJ2-1	CASSASGTLTNEQFF	TGTGCCAGCAGCGCATCCGGGACACTGACCAATGAGCAGTTCTTC
once	TRBD1	TRBV5-1	TRBJ2-1	CASSALGTGGYNEQFF	TGCGCCAGCAGCGCCCTCGGGACAGGGGGGTACAATGAGCAGTTCTTC
.	.	TRBV6-4	TRBJ1-2	CASRGRGEAENHGYTF	TGTGCCAGCAGGGGGAGGGGGGAGGCTGAGAACCATGGCTACACCTTC
.	TRBD2	TRBV7-9	TRBJ2-3	CASSPERGTNTQYF	TGTGCCAGCAGCCCCGAGCGGGGGACGAATACGCAGTATTTT
.	.	TRBV6-5	TRBJ1-1	CASRQGQYTEAFF	TGTGCCAGCAGGCAAGGACAGTACACTGAAGCTTTCTTT
once	TRBD1	TRBV5-4	TRBJ2-3	CASSPGQHTDTQYF	TGTGCCAGCAGCCCGGGACAGCACACAGATACGCAGTATTTT
.	TRBD1	TRBV5-8	TRBJ1-2	CASSLPVGQGRVFWGYTF	TGTGCCAGCAGCTTGCCGGTGGGACAGGGAAGGGTATTCTGGGGCTACACCTTC
.	TRBD1	TRBV10-3	TRBJ2-3	CATSGTATTDTQYF	TGTGCCACTTCCGGGACAGCGACCACAGATACGCAGTATTTT
.	TRBD2	TRBV20-1	TRBJ2-3	CSASQRGGGNTDTQYF	TGCAGTGCTAGTCAGAGGGGCGGGGGGAACACAGATACGCAGTATTTT
once	TRBD1	TRBV5-4	TRBJ2-1	CASSPDRALTYNEQFF	TGTGCCAGCAGCCCTGACAGGGCCCTTACCTACAATGAGCAGTTCTTC
.	.	TRBV9	TRBJ1-4	CASSLTGPNEKLFF	TGTGCCAGCAGCCTTACAGGTCCTAATGAAAAACTGTTTTTT
.	TRBD1	TRBV4-1	TRBJ1-1	CASSQDGQGWTEAFF	TGCGCCAGCAGCCAAGACGGACAGGGGTGGACTGAAGCTTTCTTT
.	TRBD1	TRBV2	TRBJ2-7	CASSLGTGGIAYEQYF	TGTGCCAGCAGTCTCGGGACAGGGGGCATCGCCTACGAGCAGTACTTC
.	.	TRBV5-1	TRBJ2-1	CASSLSPRDNYNEQFF	TGCGCCAGCAGCTTGAGCCCCCGGGACAACTACAATGAGCAGTTCTTC
few	.	TRBV5-4	TRBJ2-7	CASSLAGSASSYEQYF	TGTGCCAGCAGCTTGGCCGGGTCTGCAAGCTCCTACGAGCAGTACTTC
.	TRBD1	TRBV4-1	TRBJ2-7	CASSQEGGSSYEQYF	TGCGCCAGCAGCCAAGAAGGGGGCAGTTCCTACGAGCAGTACTTC
once	.	TRBV27	TRBJ1-2	CASSPRTSNYGYTF	TGTGCCAGCAGTCCCCGCACTTCTAACTATGGCTACACCTTC
.	TRBD1	TRBV7-9	TRBJ2-7	CASSLKRQGAYEQYF	TGTGCCAGCAGCTTAAAGCGACAGGGAGCCTACGAGCAGTACTTC
.	TRBD2	TRBV24-1	TRBJ2-1	CATSGLAGEGSYNEQFF	TGTGCCACCAGCGGACTAGCGGGGGAGGGCTCCTACAATGAGCAGTTCTTC
.	TRBD2	TRBV20-1	TRBJ2-5	CSASLEYGGGQETQYF	TGCAGTGCTAGTTTGGAGTACGGGGGGGGTCAAGAGACCCAGTACTTC
.	TRBD2	TRBV11-2	TRBJ2-1	CASSSSGGFYNEQFF	TGTGCCAGCAGCTCTAGCGGGGGGTTCTACAATGAGCAGTTCTTC
once	.	TRBV5-1	TRBJ2-7	CASSLGPGGGYEQYF	TGCGCCAGCAGCTTGGGCCCCGGGGGAGGTTACGAGCAGTACTTC
.	TRBD1	TRBV7-9	TRBJ2-5	CASSGTQGAAEETQYF	TGTGCCAGCAGCGGTACACAGGGGGCCGCCGAAGAGACCCAGTACTTC
few	TRBD1	TRBV10-1	TRBJ1-6	CASSFYLRDRPSSPLHF	TGCGCCAGCAGTTTTTACCTCCGGGACAGGCCGTCTTCACCCCTCCACTTT
.	TRBD2	TRBV27	TRBJ2-1	CASSYERGDYNEQFF	TGTGCCAGCAGTTACGAGCGGGGGGACTACAATGAGCAGTTCTTC
.	TRBD1	TRBV18	TRBJ1-3	CASSRNTKTGASGNTIYF	TGTGCCAGCTCAAGGAACACAAAGACAGGGGCCTCTGGAAACACCATATATTTT
.	.	TRBV21-1	TRBJ2-6	CASSKGGQGPTSGANVLTF	TGTGCCAGCAGCAAAGGGGGACAGGGCCCCACCTCTGGGGCCAACGTCCTGACTTTC
.	TRBD1	TRBV7-9	TRBJ2-1	CASSLKPGTEPKGWKFF	TGTGCCAGCAGCTTAAAACCTGGGACAGAGCCTAAGGGGTGGAAGTTCTTC
once	TRBD2	TRBV27	TRBJ2-7	CASSLRSGGPWEQYF	TGTGCCAGCAGTTTGCGTAGCGGGGGGCCGTGGGAGCAGTACTTC